The 9 T cell receptor beta chains below were found in one sample sequenced in a study of a mutant IDH1 vaccine in newly diagnosed glioma. Indicated time point: baseline, week 1 (first vaccination visit). Treatment specified: pre-vaccination baseline after standard-of-care therapy. The data were produced by immunoSEQ multiplex PCR, yet TCRdb's version contains in-frame clones alone and is incomplete. The sample consists of roughly 19,000 clones, roughly 84% of them appearing once. The sample in question was PBMCs, obtained from a glioma patient treated with radiotherapy, temozolomide or both. These receptor sequences come from a man aged 35-49 years with glioma.

This chain uses TRBV4-2 with TRBJ1-5; D is uncertain. Germline CDR1 LGHNA, CDR2 YNFKEQ. The CDR3 spans 15 residues. Trimming left V 0 bases short and J 9 bases short, with 15 bases between. CDR3 amino acids: CASSQEMGLILPQHF. DNA of the CDR3: TGTGCCAGCAGCCAAGAAATGGGTCTAATCCTGCCCCAGCATTTT.

This clone was seen a handful of times. The chain has TRBV7-8 and TRBJ1-6, with a weak D call TRBD1 (5 bases). Germline CDR1 and CDR2: SGHVS and FQNEAQ. The V end was cut by 5 bases, the J end by 6 bases, with 17 bases between. CDR3 size: 16 residues. The CDR3 coding sequence is TGTGCCAGCAGCACAAACCAGGGACTTCCTAATTCACCCCTCCACTTT. Translation gives CASSTNQGLPNSPLHF.

The rearrangement joins TRBV30 to TRBJ1-1; D possibly corresponds to TRBD1 (5 bases). Per the germline V gene, CDR1 is GTSNPN and CDR2 is SVGIG (reference sequence). This CDR3 comprises 15 residues. V lost 2 bases to trimming and J lost 2 bases, with 15 bases between them. The CDR3 DNA follows: TGTGCCTGGAGTCCCCGGGGCAACAGAAACACTGAAGCTTTCTTT. It codes for CAWSPRGNRNTEAFF.

The chain joins TRBV10-1 to TRBJ2-7; D unresolved. This CDR3 has 12 amino acids. The V and J ends lost 7 bases and 0 bases respectively, with 7 bases between them. CDR1 WNHNN and CDR2 SYGVQD come from the germline V gene (reference sequence). The CDR3 region has the DNA TGCGCCAGCATAAGGGACTCCTACGAGCAGTACGTC. Translating it yields CASIRDSYEQYV.

CDR3 sequence: CASSLDGVYGYTF. For the CDR3, the DNA is TGTGCCAGCAGTCTGGACGGGGTGTATGGCTACACCTTC. The chain combines TRBV27 with TRBJ1-2; D is ambiguous. This CDR3 is built from 13 residues. Per germline, CDR1 MNHEY and CDR2 SMNVEV (reference sequence). V lost 5 bases and J 5 bases, leaving 12 bases between the germline ends.

The gene calls are TRBV4-1 and TRBJ1-2, with TRBD1 matching 8 bases. With V trimmed by 4 bases and J by 3 bases, 13 bases remained unmatched. The germline gives CDR1 MGHRA, CDR2 YSYEKL. The CDR3 loop spans 17 amino acids. The CDR3 is CASSPSSYRDRHYGYTF. The DNA of the CDR3 is TGCGCCAGCAGCCCGAGCTCCTACCGGGACAGGCACTATGGCTACACCTTC.

This rearrangement joins TRBV6-4 to TRBJ2-2; D gene ambiguous. CDR1 and CDR2 from the germline V gene are MRHNA and SNTAGT. Trimming left V 2 bases short and J 4 bases short, with 8 bases between. The CDR3 covers 14 residues. The chain's CDR3 is CASSDRASTGELFF. The CDR3 region has the DNA TGTGCCAGCAGTGACCGCGCTTCCACCGGGGAGCTGTTTTTT.

This clone was observed once. The gene calls are TRBV4-2 and TRBJ1-2; D is perhaps TRBD1 (5 bases). The CDR3 totals 15 residues. Trimming stripped 3 bases from V and 3 bases from J, with 14 bases between. CDR1 and CDR2 (germline): LGHNA, YNFKEQ. The CDR3 bases are TGTGCCAGCAGCCAGGGGACTGCACCGTACTATGGCTACACCTTC. It codes for CASSQGTAPYYGYTF.

In this sample, this clone turned up a few times. This chain connects TRBV29-1 to TRBJ1-2, with D maybe TRBD1 (5 bases). The germline V gene has CDR1 SQVTM and CDR2 ANQGSEA. The CDR3 is 12 residues long. V was clipped by 1 base and J by 10 bases, with 13 bases between them. The CDR3 DNA reads as TGCAGCGTTGAAGGAGGAGGGACCGACTACACCTTC. This codes for CSVEGGGTDYTF.